This entry lists 25 T cell receptor beta chains sequenced from one sample in a study of cytomegalovirus exposure and HLA in healthy donors. Researchers ran the PCR with 60 Vbeta and 13 Jbeta primers. TCRdb's copy holds only in-frame clones and misses some; the assay was immunoSEQ multiplex PCR. There are around 140,000 clones in the sample; 82% occur only once, and more than 2.5% lies in the top ten. The sample was PBMCs. These TCRs come from a male donor in good health and CMV-seronegative.

The chain joins TRBV11-2 to TRBJ2-7, with D possibly TRBD2 on 7 matching bases. Germline V gene lookup returns CDR1 SGHAT and CDR2 FQNNGV. The V end lost 7 bases, the J end lost 4 bases, and 17 bases lay between the germline ends. The CDR3 is 14 residues long. The CDR3, as DNA: TGTGCCAGCACCAGAGGGGGGGCCCCTTACGAGCAGTACTTC. Its translation is CASTRGGAPYEQYF.

This rearrangement joins TRBV7-7 to TRBJ2-1, with TRBD2 matching 8 bases. Germline assignment: CDR1 SSHAT and CDR2 FNYEAQ (reference sequence). The CDR3 spans 14 residues. After removal of 3 bases from V and 3 bases from J, the junction contained 1 base not matched to a gene. The CDR3 DNA follows: TGTGCCAGCAGCTTGAGCGGGGGCTACAATGAGCAGTTCTTC. Its translation is CASSLSGGYNEQFF.

The chain joins TRBV7-6 to TRBJ2-7, with TRBD1 matching over 10 bases. The germline V gene has CDR1 SGHVS and CDR2 FNYEAQ. The CDR3 loop spans 15 amino acids. The junction had 6 bases not matched to a gene; V was cut back by 1 base and J by 6 bases. The CDR3 is CASSLEGQGGLEQYF. The DNA for the CDR3 is TGTGCCAGCAGCTTAGAAGGACAGGGGGGGCTCGAGCAGTACTTC.

The gene calls are TRBV6-5 and TRBJ2-1, with TRBD2 matching 7 bases. The CDR3 is 11 residues long. Per germline, CDR1 MNHEY and CDR2 SVGAGI. Unmatched junction bases numbered 1, after V lost 7 bases and J lost 7 bases. In nucleotides, the CDR3 is TGTGCCAGCACTAGCGGTAATGAGCAGTTCTTC. Amino acid sequence: CASTSGNEQFF.

The chain has TRBV5-1 and TRBJ2-2; the D gene is possibly TRBD2 (5 bases). CDR1 is SGHRS and CDR2 is YFSETQ in the germline V gene. The CDR3 is 14 amino acids. Trimming pared 4 bases from V and 5 bases from J, leaving 12 bases between. Here the CDR3 DNA reads TGCGCCAGCAGCCCGGACTTATTTACCGGGGAGCTGTTTTTT. It is translated as CASSPDLFTGELFF.

V usage is TRBV27 and J usage is TRBJ2-1, with D unclear. The germline V and J ends were trimmed by 2 bases and 7 bases, with 15 bases remaining between them. Germline V gene lookup returns CDR1 MNHEY and CDR2 SMNVEV (reference sequence). The CDR3 contains 15 residues. DNA of the CDR3: TGTGCCAGCAGTTTAGGATCTGACTTGGCGAATGAGCAGTTCTTC. Its translation: CASSLGSDLANEQFF.

The chain links TRBV6-5 to TRBJ2-7, with D unresolved. Per the germline V gene, CDR1 is MNHEY and CDR2 is SVGAGI. V lost 0 bases and J 3 bases, leaving 9 bases between the germline ends. This CDR3 is built from 14 residues. DNA of the CDR3: TGTGCCAGCAGTTACTCGAGTTTCGGCTACGAGCAGTACTTC. Residues: CASSYSSFGYEQYF.

The chain links TRBV6-5 to TRBJ2-7; TRBD2 aligns across 12 bases. The CDR3 extends over 14 amino acids. Unmatched junction bases numbered 4, after V lost 5 bases and J lost 5 bases. Germline assignment: CDR1 MNHEY and CDR2 SVGAGI. The CDR3 loop is CASSRTSGKHEQYF. CDR3 coding DNA: TGTGCCAGCAGTCGGACTAGCGGGAAACACGAGCAGTACTTC.

The V call is TRBV25-1, the J call TRBJ2-7, with 7 bases identical to TRBD2. In germline, CDR1 is MGHDK, CDR2 SYGVNS. The V segment lost 6 bases and the J segment 3 bases; nucleotides outside the gene matches: 8. The CDR3 runs 14 residues. CDR3 DNA sequence: TGTGCCAGCAGGGGCCACGGGGGGATCTACGAGCAGTACTTC. The encoded protein is CASRGHGGIYEQYF.

The chain links TRBV6-1 to TRBJ2-5; a weak D match, TRBD2 (6 bases). The germline V gene has CDR1 MNHNS and CDR2 SASEGT. The length of the CDR3 is 15 residues. Trimming cost V 10 bases and J 2 bases, with 20 bases left between them. The chain's CDR3 is CAITPNTGGQETQYF. The CDR3 coding sequence is TGTGCCATTACTCCAAACACAGGAGGGCAAGAGACCCAGTACTTC.

CDR3 sequence: CASSPGVGGSGNEQFF. The DNA for the CDR3 is TGTGCCAGCAGCCCCGGGGTCGGAGGAAGTGGGAATGAGCAGTTCTTC. This chain uses TRBV7-9 with TRBJ2-1; possibly TRBD2 for D (5 bases). Germline V gives CDR1 SEHNR, CDR2 FQNEAQ (reference sequence). Trimming pared 5 bases from V and 7 bases from J, leaving 21 bases between. The CDR3 has 16 amino acids.

The chain combines TRBV27 with TRBJ1-3, with 7 bases identical to TRBD1. The CDR3 spans 14 residues. The ends lost 5 bases at V and 3 bases at J; junction bases unmatched: 4. Germline V gene lookup returns CDR1 MNHEY and CDR2 SMNVEV (reference sequence). The CDR3 is CASSRRQGGNTIYF. As DNA, the CDR3 is TGTGCCAGCAGTCGGAGACAGGGTGGAAACACCATATATTTT.

The V call is TRBV6-6, the J call TRBJ2-5; maybe TRBD2 (5 bases). The CDR3 covers 14 residues. From germline, CDR1 is MNHNY and CDR2 SVGAGI (reference sequence). Trimming cost V 0 bases and J 13 bases, with 18 bases left between them. CDR3 in amino acids: CASSYSIQVGSPYF. Written as DNA, the CDR3 is TGTGCCAGCAGTTACTCGATCCAGGTGGGGAGTCCGTACTTC.

This chain links TRBV7-2 with TRBJ2-3, with D perhaps matching TRBD2 (6 bases). Germline values: CDR1 SGHTA, CDR2 FQGNSA. The CDR3 has 14 residues. V shed 8 bases and J shed 0 bases, with 12 bases lying between them. In DNA form, the CDR3 reads TGTGCCAGCCGGGGCGGGACTAGCACAGATACGCAGTATTTT. It specifies CASRGGTSTDTQYF. Together with reference TRBV7-2 and TRBJ2-3, the CDR3 gives the full variable domain: GAGVSQSPSNKVTEKGKDVELRCDPISGHTALYWYRQSLGQGLEFLIYFQGNSAPDKSGLPSDRFSAERTGGSVSTLTIQRTQQEDSAVYLCASRGGTSTDTQYFGPGTRLTVL.

V and J are TRBV6-6 and TRBJ2-5; possibly TRBD2 for D (6 bases). The J call could be wrong; TRBJ2-7 is a better fit for the DNA end. The germline gives CDR1 MNHNY, CDR2 SVGAGI (reference sequence). This CDR3 contains 14 residues. CDR3 nucleotides: TGTGCCAGCAGTTACTCGGAGGGGCCCTACGAGCAGTACTTC. Translating it yields CASSYSEGPYEQYF.

The rearrangement joins TRBV6-1 to TRBJ2-5, with D uncertain. CDR3 length: 13 amino acids. Germline CDR1 reads MNHNS; CDR2 reads SASEGT. V was trimmed by 8 bases and J by 0 bases, leaving 10 bases between them. The CDR3 coding sequence is TGTGCCAGCGTAACAGAGTACCAAGAGACCCAGTACTTC. This sequence encodes CASVTEYQETQYF.

This clone occurred a few times. The chain recombines TRBV6-6 with TRBJ1-5; D is possibly TRBD1 (5 bases). Germline CDR1 reads MNHNY; CDR2 reads SVGAGI (reference sequence). This CDR3 comprises 14 residues. Trimming removed 7 bases at V and 6 bases at J, with 16 bases between. This CDR3 reads CASIYPGSAQPQHF. For the CDR3, the DNA is TGTGCCAGCATCTATCCAGGGTCGGCTCAGCCCCAGCATTTT.

This sequence joins TRBV5-1 and TRBJ1-2, with 9 bases aligning to TRBD1. The CDR3 is 14 amino acids. Germline V gene sequence: CDR1 SGHRS, CDR2 YFSETQ. J was trimmed by 4 bases and V by 0 bases; bases with no gene match: 1. CDR3 loop: CASSLEGQGYGYTF. The CDR3 nucleotides read TGCGCCAGCAGCTTGGAGGGACAGGGCTATGGCTACACCTTC.

The sample holds a few counts of this clone. The chain recombines TRBV27 with TRBJ2-1; 8 bases line up with TRBD2. The germline V gene encodes CDR1 MNHEY and CDR2 SMNVEV (reference sequence). This CDR3 contains 15 residues. V lost 5 bases and J lost 8; bases outside the gene matches: 11. The CDR3 nucleotides read TGTGCCAGCAGTCCTCTCAGGGGACTAGTCGATGAGCAGTTCTTC. This codes for CASSPLRGLVDEQFF.

The chain recombines TRBV4-1 with TRBJ2-2, with 12 bases fitting TRBD2. J gave up 5 bases and V 3 bases, and 16 bases lay outside the gene matches. The CDR3 has 20 amino acids. Germline CDR1 MGHRA, CDR2 YSYEKL. The CDR3 loop reads CASSQTGLAGPGGGTGELFF. In DNA, the CDR3 is TGCGCCAGCAGCCAGACCGGACTAGCGGGACCGGGGGGGGGTACCGGGGAGCTGTTTTTT.

This clone was found once. This chain joins TRBV11-2 and TRBJ2-5; D gene ambiguous. In germline, CDR1 is SGHAT, CDR2 FQNNGV. V was cut by 7 bases and J by 0 bases, with 12 bases left in between. This CDR3 has 14 residues. CDR3 bases: TGTGCCAGCACCCCAGGCCAGTACCAAGAGACCCAGTACTTC. It yields the protein CASTPGQYQETQYF.

CDR3 nucleotides: TGTGCCAGCAGCTCCCCCAGGGTCGAGCAGTACTTC. Translating it yields CASSSPRVEQYF. The chain couples TRBV11-2 to TRBJ2-7, with a possible D match to TRBD1 (5 bases). Trimming took off 4 bases at V and 6 bases at J, with 10 bases between the two ends. The CDR3 runs 12 residues. Germline CDR1 is SGHAT and CDR2 is FQNNGV.

This clone is a singleton in its sample. The CDR3, as DNA: TGTGCCAGTAGCGAGGGGGTCGGGGAGACCCAGTACTTC. It encodes CASSEGVGETQYF. V usage is TRBV19 and J usage is TRBJ2-5, with a possible D match to TRBD1 (6 bases). This CDR3 comprises 13 residues. V shed 6 bases and J shed 5 bases, with 13 bases lying between them. Germline V gene data show CDR1 as LNHDA and CDR2 as SQIVND (reference sequence).

This clone turned up a few times. The V and J genes are TRBV15 and TRBJ2-2; D gene ambiguous. This CDR3 has 14 residues. Trimming cost V 3 bases and J 0 bases, with 5 bases left between them. Germline assignment: CDR1 LNHNV and CDR2 YYDKDF (reference sequence). The CDR3 bases are TGTGCCACCAGCAGTCTCGCGAACACCGGGGAGCTGTTTTTT. Translating it yields CATSSLANTGELFF. Looking up the rest from reference TRBV15 and TRBJ2-2 gives the full variable domain: DAMVIQNPRYQVTQFGKPVTLSCSQTLNHNVMYWYQQKSSQAPKLLFHYYDKDFNNEADTPDNFQSRRPNTSFCFLDIRSPGLGDTAMYLCATSSLANTGELFFGEGSRLTVL.

The rearrangement joins TRBV7-3 to TRBJ2-1; weak D call: TRBD2 (7 bases). The length of the CDR3 is 13 residues. With 3 bases removed from V and 7 bases from J, the gap between germline ends came to 10 bases. Germline CDR1 reads SGHTA; CDR2 reads FQGTGA. The DNA for the CDR3 is TGTGCCAGCAGCTTTAAGGGGGGGAATGAGCAGTTCTTC. It specifies CASSFKGGNEQFF.